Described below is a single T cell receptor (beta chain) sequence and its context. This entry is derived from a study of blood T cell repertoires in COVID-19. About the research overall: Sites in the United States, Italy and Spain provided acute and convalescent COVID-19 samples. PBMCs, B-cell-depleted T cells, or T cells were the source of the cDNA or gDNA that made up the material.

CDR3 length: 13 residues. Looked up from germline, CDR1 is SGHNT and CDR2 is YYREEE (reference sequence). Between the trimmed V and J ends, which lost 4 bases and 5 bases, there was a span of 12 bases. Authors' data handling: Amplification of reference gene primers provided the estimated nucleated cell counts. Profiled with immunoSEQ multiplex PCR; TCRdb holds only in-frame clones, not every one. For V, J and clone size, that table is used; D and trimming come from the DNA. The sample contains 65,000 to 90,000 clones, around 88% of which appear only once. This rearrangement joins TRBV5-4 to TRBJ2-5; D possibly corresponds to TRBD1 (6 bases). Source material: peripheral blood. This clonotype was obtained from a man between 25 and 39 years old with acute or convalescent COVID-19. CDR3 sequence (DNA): TGTGCCAGCAGCCGAGGGGGTAGGGAGACCCAGTACTTC. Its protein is CASSRGGRETQYF.